These 13 T cell receptor beta chains were sequenced from one sample in a study of blood T cell repertoires in COVID-19. Some clones are missing from TCRdb's copy, which holds only in-frame ones; the method was immunoSEQ multiplex PCR. Among some 350,000 clones listed, about 90% were seen once. The sequencing sample was made of peripheral blood. The receptors here all came from a man aged 18-30 years with active or convalescent COVID-19.

This clone has only one observation. This rearrangement joins TRBV5-1 to TRBJ2-1; 9 bases match TRBD2. Looked up from germline, CDR1 is SGHRS and CDR2 is YFSETQ. V shed 2 bases and J 7 bases; nucleotides not matched to a gene: 7. CDR3 length: 15 amino acids. CDR3 sequence reads: CASSFLAGPMNEQFF. CDR3 DNA: TGCGCCAGCAGCTTTCTAGCGGGACCAATGAATGAGCAGTTCTTC.

This clone was counted once. This sequence joins TRBV7-9 and TRBJ2-2; D not certain. The germline V and J ends were trimmed by 5 bases and 5 bases, with 12 bases remaining between them. Germline CDR1 reads SEHNR; CDR2 reads FQNEAQ (reference sequence). The CDR3 sequence is 14 residues long. CDR3 protein: CASSPIMRTGELFF. The CDR3 DNA reads as TGTGCCAGCAGCCCCATTATGAGGACCGGGGAGCTGTTTTTT.

This rearrangement joins TRBV19 to TRBJ2-2; D is perhaps TRBD2 (5 bases). Trimming removed 3 bases from V and 6 bases from J, with 11 bases in between. Germline V gene data show CDR1 as LNHDA and CDR2 as SQIVND (reference sequence). This CDR3 has 14 residues. The CDR3 coding sequence is TGTGCCAGTAGTATTGGGAGCCAGGCCGGGGAGCTGTTTTTT. Protein product: CASSIGSQAGELFF.

The genes are TRBV19 and TRBJ1-1, with no clear D. Germline assignment: CDR1 LNHDA and CDR2 SQIVND (reference sequence). This CDR3 is built from 16 residues. Trimming left V 1 base short and J 3 bases short, with 15 bases between. CDR3 in amino acids: CASSIAGRARDTEAFF. The CDR3 DNA reads as TGTGCCAGTAGTATAGCGGGGAGGGCTAGGGACACTGAAGCTTTCTTT.

The genes are TRBV7-6 and TRBJ2-7; 12 bases agree with TRBD2. J lost 10 bases, V lost 4 bases, and 5 bases had no gene match. The CDR3 runs 13 residues. Germline loops: CDR1 SGHVS, CDR2 FNYEAQ. The CDR3 region has the DNA TGTGCCAGCAGCTCCGGACTAGCGGGAACTCAGTACTTC. This translates into CASSSGLAGTQYF.

In its sample, this clone was seen a few times. V usage is TRBV5-6 and J usage is TRBJ2-2, with D maybe TRBD1 (5 bases). V dropped 0 bases and J dropped 3 bases, with 15 bases sitting between them. The CDR3 has 17 amino acids. Germline-derived CDR1 and CDR2 are SGHDT and YYEEEE. The CDR3 DNA sequence: TGTGCCAGCAGCTTGGGGGGCCCAAATCGGTACACCGGGGAGCTGTTTTTT. Its translation: CASSLGGPNRYTGELFF.

CDR3 amino acids: CASSLAGKEQYF. The CDR3 region has the DNA TGTGCCAGCAGTTTAGCGGGCAAAGAGCAGTACTTC. The chain couples TRBV27 to TRBJ2-7, with D possibly TRBD2 on 5 matching bases. The germline V and J ends were trimmed by 2 bases and 7 bases, with 9 bases remaining between them. Germline V lookup: CDR1 MNHEY, CDR2 SMNVEV (reference sequence). CDR3 length: 12 amino acids.

The rearrangement uses TRBV5-1 and TRBJ1-2; 7 bases are a match to TRBD1. Germline V lookup: CDR1 SGHRS, CDR2 YFSETQ. CDR3 length: 11 residues. V dropped 6 bases and J dropped 7; count of bases not matched to a gene: 3. CDR3 region: CASTTGVGYTF. The CDR3 nucleotides read TGCGCCAGCACAACAGGGGTTGGCTACACCTTC.

This chain links TRBV28 with TRBJ1-2, with 10 bases aligning to TRBD1. V trimming: 4 bases; J trimming: 8 bases; junction bases outside the gene matches: 7. Germline V gene lookup returns CDR1 MDHEN and CDR2 SYDVKM. The CDR3 sequence is 14 residues long. The CDR3 protein is CASSSGTGVSGYTF. The CDR3 DNA reads as TGTGCCAGCAGTTCGGGGACAGGGGTGAGCGGCTACACCTTC.

The CDR3 sequence is CASSRGQGAANTEAFF. The CDR3, as DNA: TGTGCCAGCAGTCGGGGACAGGGGGCCGCGAACACTGAAGCTTTCTTT. The chain carries TRBV6-6 and TRBJ1-1; 12 bases match TRBD1. The germline gives CDR1 MNHNY, CDR2 SVGAGI (reference sequence). V lost 5 bases and J lost 1; bases outside the gene matches: 5. The CDR3 is 16 amino acids.

The chain combines TRBV11-1 with TRBJ2-1, with D maybe TRBD1 (5 bases). The CDR3 totals 14 residues. V lost 6 bases and J 0 bases, leaving 9 bases between the germline ends. CDR1 SGHAT and CDR2 FQDESV come from the germline V gene (reference sequence). CDR3 sequence (DNA): TGTGCCAGCAGTCGCAGGGTCTCCTACAATGAGCAGTTCTTC. Amino acid sequence: CASSRRVSYNEQFF.

V and J are TRBV19 and TRBJ2-1; D is unclear. Between the trimmed V and J ends, which lost 5 bases and 15 bases, there was a span of 17 bases. CDR1 and CDR2 from the germline V gene are LNHDA and SQIVND (reference sequence). The length of the CDR3 is 12 residues. Here the CDR3 DNA reads TGTGCCAGTAGTCCAGAACCCCTTTTGGTGTTCTTC. Amino acid sequence: CASSPEPLLVFF.

The chain recombines TRBV7-8 with TRBJ2-7; TRBD1 is a possible D gene (6 bases). Germline-derived CDR1 and CDR2 are SGHVS and FQNEAQ. The ends were cut back, 1 base at V and 2 bases at J, with 6 bases in the middle. CDR3 length: 13 residues. CDR3 DNA: TGTGCCAGCAGCTTAGGGACAGCCTACGAGCAGTACTTC. Its protein is CASSLGTAYEQYF.